This TCR beta chain derives from a study of T cells after yellow fever vaccination. V lost 3 bases, J lost 2 bases, and 11 bases lay in between. The CDR3 contains 15 residues. TCRdb reprocessed the 5' RACE reads via MiXCR and lists one record per CDR3 protein. The sample shows some 560,000 distinct CDR3 sequences, 17% of them seen only once. This clonotype was seen repeatedly, ten times or more. The material sequenced was PBMCs, taken 5 days after the first yellow fever vaccination. The clonotype was recovered from a man aged 18 to 30 who received the YFV17D yellow fever vaccine. This rearrangement joins TRBV12-3 or TRBV12-4 to TRBJ1-5, with D perhaps TRBD1 (5 bases). CDR3 DNA sequence: TGTGCCAGCAGTTTTCTGGGGCCGGGCAATCAGCCCCAGCATTTT. Amino acids: CASSFLGPGNQPQHF.